The next 12 T cell receptor beta chains were all read from a single sample in a study of Graves' ophthalmopathy and Graves' hyperthyroidism. RNA transcripts served as template for amplifying TCR beta CDR3 sequences. First-round RT-PCR employed HTBI primers, with a second-round multiplex PCR after it. TCRdb redid the calling of the multiplex PCR reads with MiXCR, one entry per CDR3 protein. The table shows over 650,000 distinct CDR3 sequences, with roughly 39% occurring only once. Specimen: peripheral blood. Receptors originate from an adult man with Graves' ophthalmopathy.

V usage is TRBV5-1 and J usage is TRBJ1-1, with a possible D match to TRBD1 (5 bases). Germline V lookup: CDR1 SGHRS, CDR2 YFSETQ. The germline V and J ends were trimmed by 4 bases and 1 base, with 14 bases remaining between them. This CDR3 spans 15 amino acids. The CDR3 bases are TGCGCCAGCAGCAGAAGCCTTGGACAGAACACTGAAGCTTTCTTT. Amino acid sequence: CASSRSLGQNTEAFF.

This clonotype was observed once. A much bigger clone sits one base away, suggesting this may be a read error. The gene calls are TRBV5-5 and TRBJ1-1; D is undetermined. The length of the CDR3 is 15 residues. The germline V gene encodes CDR1 SGHKS and CDR2 YYEKEE (reference sequence). DNA of the CDR3: TGTGCCACCAGCAAAGGTCTGGGCCCGGGGACTGAAGCTTTCTTT. It yields the protein CATSKGLGPGTEAFF.

The rearrangement uses TRBV10-3 and TRBJ2-5; TRBD2 matches at 7 bases. The length of the CDR3 is 12 residues. V lost 4 bases to trimming and J lost 5 bases; unmatched junction nucleotides: 1. The germline V gene encodes CDR1 ENHRY and CDR2 SYGVKD. The CDR3 loop reads CAISVGGETQYF. Written as DNA, the CDR3 is TGTGCCATCAGTGTCGGGGGGGAGACCCAGTACTTC.

A few counts support this clonotype. The CDR3 DNA reads TGCGCCAGCAGCTTGGCCCCCCGGGGGCAAGGAGAAAAACTGTTTTTT. Its protein product is CASSLAPRGQGEKLFF. The chain joins TRBV5-1 to TRBJ1-4, with D possibly being TRBD1 (6 bases). V was pared by 0 bases and J by 8 bases, with 17 bases between. This CDR3 contains 16 residues. Germline V gene sequence: CDR1 SGHRS, CDR2 YFSETQ.

This clonotype was seen many times. V usage is TRBV6-5 and J usage is TRBJ2-7; 9 positions agree with TRBD1. CDR3 length equals 14 residues. Per germline, CDR1 MNHEY and CDR2 SVGAGI. V lost 5 bases and J lost 3; bases outside the gene matches: 5. The CDR3, as DNA: TGTGCCAGCAGTACAGACAGGGGGAACTACGAGCAGTACTTC. Encoded protein: CASSTDRGNYEQYF.

This clonotype has only one observation. The DNA for the CDR3 is TGTGCCAGCAGCCAGGGACTAGCGGTCGCAGATACGCAGTATTTT. This codes for CASSQGLAVADTQYF. The chain links TRBV5-6 to TRBJ2-3; TRBD2 matches 11 bases. The length of the CDR3 is 15 residues. Germline lookup yields CDR1 SGHDT and CDR2 YYEEEE. J gave up 4 bases and V 4 bases, and 5 bases lay outside the gene matches.

On this clonotype: A clone one base away is much larger, so this may be a read error. V is TRBV7-9 and J is TRBJ2-5; D remains unclear. Germline V gene lookup returns CDR1 SEHNR and CDR2 FQNEAQ (reference sequence). Trimming stripped 1 base from V and 7 bases from J, with 10 bases between. This CDR3 contains 13 residues. The CDR3 DNA follows: TGTGCCAGCAGCTTAGACAGCAAAGGGACCCAGTACTTC. It translates to CASSLDSKGTQYF.

The J gene is TRBJ1-6, the V gene TRBV2; 8 bases map to TRBD1. J lost 7 bases, V lost 3 bases, and 5 bases had no gene match. Germline loops: CDR1 SNHLY, CDR2 FYNNEI. The CDR3 consists of 15 residues. The CDR3 region has the DNA TGTGCCAGCAGTGAGGACAGGGCGCCGAATTCACCCCTCCACTTT. Its translation is CASSEDRAPNSPLHF.

This clonotype was seen many times. V usage is TRBV29-1 and J usage is TRBJ2-5, with 9 bases fitting TRBD2. Germline V CDR1 and CDR2: SQVTM, ANQGSEA. The CDR3 is made up of 14 amino acids. The V gene end was trimmed by 4 bases and the J gene end by 2 bases; junction bases not matched to a gene: 5. The CDR3 spells CSVVRREGQETQYF. The DNA of the CDR3 is TGCAGCGTTGTGCGGCGGGAGGGACAAGAGACCCAGTACTTC.

Concerning this clonotype: Since a much larger clone is just one base distant, this may be a read error. The rearrangement joins TRBV7-8 to TRBJ2-7, with 7 positions matching TRBD1. Germline V CDR1 and CDR2: SGHVS, FQNEAQ. This CDR3 has 14 residues. CDR3 protein: CAGSPRDRSYEQYF. The CDR3 DNA reads as TGTGCCGGCAGCCCCCGGGACAGATCCTACGAGCAGTACTTC.

This clonotype has at least ten counts. This chain links TRBV9 with TRBJ2-5, with D possibly being TRBD1 (5 bases). Between the trimmed V and J ends, which lost 7 bases and 5 bases, there was a span of 18 bases. This CDR3 is built from 14 residues. Germline CDR1 and CDR2: SGDLS and YYNGEE. The CDR3 sequence: CASPGLKCQETQYF. The DNA of the CDR3 is TGTGCCAGCCCAGGGCTGAAGTGCCAGGAGACCCAGTACTTC.

Concerning this clonotype: A much larger clonotype is one base distant, so this may be a read error. The gene calls are TRBV19 and TRBJ1-5; possibly TRBD1 for D (5 bases). This CDR3 is 14 amino acids long. Germline CDR1 reads LNHDA; CDR2 reads SQIVND (reference sequence). The CDR3 coding sequence is TGTGCCGGTAGTACGGGACGCGGGAATCAGCCCCAGCATTTT. Encoded protein: CAGSTGRGNQPQHF.